This record looks at one TCR beta chain sequence and its context. Its antigen is still unknown. Germline CDR1 and CDR2: SGHDT and YYEEEE. The CDR3 has 12 residues. For TCR beta, cDNA was produced by 5'RACE template switching with UMIs. Following a re-call of the 5' RACE reads, TCRdb has one entry per CDR3 protein and lacks DNA. This sample's table has 300,000 to 500,000 distinct CDR3 sequences. This sample stems from a study of T cells expressing NK-cell markers. The wider study: The authors derived TCR beta repertoires from sorted CD3+CD56+NKG2C+, CD3+CD56+NKG2C- and CD3+CD56-NKG2C+ T cells. Seven of the eight sequenced donors were classified as HCMV-seropositive, and one was classified as seronegative. Points from the study as a whole: Researchers report these clonotypes also headed the CD3+CD56-NKG2C+ fraction in a handful of donors.

The rearrangement joins TRBV5-6 to TRBJ2-5. Sequencing was performed on blood T cells: a sorted CD56 or NKG2C T cell subset, CD4+ or CD8+ T cells, or bulk PBMC T cells (not recorded which). The clonotype originates from a woman aged 50 to 65 in good health. CDR3 in amino acids: CASSSWEETQYF.